The T cell receptor beta chain described here comes from a study of monozygotic twins with inflammatory bowel disease. Incorporation of UMIs carrying a 6-nucleotide sample barcode was performed by template switching. Nested PCRs (16 and 9 cycles, two total) were applied to TCRalpha and TCRbeta cDNA. TCRdb reprocessed the 5' RACE reads, keeping one entry per CDR3 protein, no DNA. Its table lists around 380,000 distinct CDR3 sequences. One blood sample of around 2.5 ml was taken from each donor. Study-wide results and caveats: Versus healthy twins, IBD patients showed fewer clonotypes shared with others, especially with disease activity.

Comments on this clonotype: Its antigen is still unknown.

This CDR3 is 14 amino acids long. Germline CDR1 MGHRA, CDR2 YSYEKL. This TCR was recovered from a human donor with ulcerative colitis or Crohn's disease, or a healthy co-twin of an affected twin (not recorded which). V and J are TRBV4-1 and TRBJ1-5; TCRdb returns TRBD1, unconfirmable since there is no DNA. The sample consisted of blood. CDR3 loop: CASSHTGYNQPQHF.